This TCR beta chain emerged from a study of blood T cells in healthy people across ages. V lost 2 bases, J lost 4 bases, and 14 bases lay in between. The CDR3 covers 15 residues. Germline CDR1 is DFQATT and CDR2 is SNEGSKA (reference sequence). Per-sample PBMC isolation yielded at least 7 million cells. Primers used in a second PCR of about 7 to 12 cycles were a sample-barcoded 5' primer and a J-beta primer mix. Each of the cDNA molecules was tagged by a template-switch adaptor with 12 random nucleotides. The yield of each sample was at least 2.5 million CDR3-containing paired-end reads. TCRdb re-called the 5' RACE reads with MiXCR, one entry per CDR3 protein. The table includes some 640,000 distinct CDR3 sequences, more than 40% detected once.

The sequenced sample consisted of blood. The receptor was derived from a woman aged 55-70 years in good health. V gene TRBV20-1 combines with J gene TRBJ1-4; a possible D gene is TRBD1 (6 bases). CDR3 coding DNA: TGCAGTGCTAGAAAGGGGGGTGCCGGTAATGAAAAACTGTTTTTT. It specifies CSARKGGAGNEKLFF.